A selection of T cell receptor beta chains follows, all from one sample in a study of cytomegalovirus exposure and HLA in healthy donors. Assay: immunoSEQ multiplex PCR; the TCRdb copy retains only in-frame clones and omits some. The sample has around 150,000 clones, over 60% seen once. Sequences were obtained from PBMCs. The receptors originated from a man in his forties in good health and CMV-seronegative. Both conserved end residues are part of each CDR3. A D gene is named only where the DNA matches it firmly. A clone size is listed for some rows: how often the clone was seen (once, few, many), or a class if it is expanded.

D	size	V	J	CDR3	DNA
-	-	TRBV11-2	TRBJ1-2	CASSPDGRVSGSYGYTF	TGTGCCAGCAGCCCTGATGGCAGGGTGTCTGGGTCCTATGGCTACACCTTC
-	-	TRBV11-3	TRBJ2-2	CASSSGRTGELFF	TGTGCCAGCAGCTCGGGTCGGACCGGGGAGCTGTTTTTT
TRBD2	-	TRBV5-1	TRBJ2-1	CASKLFSGGPYNEQFF	TGCGCCAGCAAGCTCTTTAGCGGGGGCCCCTACAATGAGCAGTTCTTC
TRBD1	-	TRBV10-3	TRBJ1-2	CAISARDSPSYGYTF	TGTGCCATCAGTGCCCGGGACAGCCCGAGCTATGGCTACACCTTC
TRBD2	-	TRBV19	TRBJ2-7	CASGTSGTYEQYF	TGTGCCAGTGGGACTAGCGGGACCTACGAGCAGTACTTC
-	-	TRBV6-1	TRBJ2-7	CASSEAFVGGATYEQYF	TGTGCCAGCAGTGAAGCGTTCGTGGGAGGCGCAACCTACGAGCAGTACTTC
-	few	TRBV7-2	TRBJ2-7	CASSLSVGGSYEQYF	TGTGCCAGCAGCTTATCGGTTGGCGGATCCTACGAGCAGTACTTC
TRBD1	few	TRBV5-1	TRBJ1-2	CASSTEAAGGSGYTF	TGCGCCAGCAGCACCGAAGCCGCAGGGGGCAGCGGCTACACCTTC
-	-	TRBV5-1	TRBJ2-5	CASQNREQETQYF	TGCGCCAGCCAAAACCGGGAGCAAGAGACCCAGTACTTC
-	many	TRBV2	TRBJ1-2	CASSLTGTYGYTF	TGTGCCAGCAGCCTGACAGGTACCTATGGCTACACCTTC
TRBD1	-	TRBV30	TRBJ1-5	CAWEGAGSYSNQPQHF	TGTGCCTGGGAGGGGGCCGGGTCCTATAGCAATCAGCCCCAGCATTTT
-	-	TRBV6-5	TRBJ2-1	CASSYGAGIYNEQFF	TGTGCCAGCAGTTACGGGGCGGGAATATACAATGAGCAGTTCTTC
-	-	TRBV27	TRBJ2-3	CASSLLGAGVTDTQYF	TGTGCCAGCAGTTTACTGGGGGCAGGTGTCACAGATACGCAGTATTTT
TRBD1	-	TRBV6-5	TRBJ1-2	CASSLGQGGGYTF	TGTGCCAGCAGTTTAGGACAGGGAGGCGGCTACACCTTC
-	-	TRBV5-6	TRBJ1-5	CASSFGQYSNQPQHF	TGTGCCAGCAGCTTTGGACAGTATAGCAATCAGCCCCAGCATTTT
TRBD1	-	TRBV29-1	TRBJ1-1	CSVSRRQGAKNTEAFF	TGCAGCGTCTCTAGGCGGCAGGGGGCGAAGAACACTGAAGCTTTCTTT
-	-	TRBV2	TRBJ1-2	CASSSPDRRDGYTF	TGTGCCAGCAGTTCACCCGACAGGAGAGATGGCTACACCTTC
-	-	TRBV2	TRBJ2-7	CASSEARGWGSYEQYF	TGTGCCAGCAGTGAAGCGCGAGGGTGGGGCTCCTACGAGCAGTACTTC
-	-	TRBV2	TRBJ1-2	CASSEAWQGPYGYTF	TGTGCCAGCAGTGAAGCCTGGCAGGGCCCCTATGGCTACACCTTC
TRBD2	-	TRBV7-2	TRBJ2-5	CASSRLAGLQETQYF	TGTGCCAGCAGTCGGCTAGCGGGGCTGCAAGAGACCCAGTACTTC
-	-	TRBV16	TRBJ1-1	CASSQSGQSTEAFF	TGTGCCAGCAGCCAATCCGGACAGAGCACTGAAGCTTTCTTT
-	-	TRBV9	TRBJ2-7	CASSVAAGVGSKQYF	TGTGCCAGCAGCGTAGCCGCAGGGGTGGGCAGCAAGCAGTACTTC
-	once	TRBV5-1	TRBJ1-1	CASRGAGPGITEAFF	TGCGCCAGCAGGGGGGCAGGACCTGGTATTACTGAAGCTTTCTTT
-	-	TRBV11-3	TRBJ2-7	CASSHQSTYEQYF	TGTGCCAGCAGCCATCAATCAACCTACGAGCAGTACTTC
-	-	TRBV29-1	TRBJ1-2	CSAMDRPLDYGYTF	TGCAGCGCTATGGACAGACCCCTTGACTATGGCTACACCTTC
-	few	TRBV12-5	TRBJ2-7	CASAAYSYEQYF	TGTGCTAGTGCCGCGTACTCCTACGAGCAGTACTTC